Following are 27 T cell receptor beta chains from one sample sequenced in a study of blood T cell repertoires in COVID-19. Method: immunoSEQ multiplex PCR; TCRdb's copy keeps in-frame clones and lacks some. The sample holds 430,000 or so clones; roughly 90% are singletons and the top ten take 1.4%. Sequencing used PBMCs or T cells enriched from blood (not recorded which). The receptors stem from a woman aged 18 to 35 who had been exposed to COVID-19.

Only a few counts were recorded for this clone. This chain joins TRBV3-1 (or the pseudogene TRBV3-2) and TRBJ1-1; no clear D. Trimming stripped 3 bases from V and 0 bases from J, with 5 bases between. Germline values: CDR1 LGHDT, CDR2 YNNKEL (reference sequence). This CDR3 has 13 residues. This CDR3 is CASSQRVNTEAFF. CDR3 nucleotides: TGTGCCAGCAGCCAGAGGGTGAACACTGAAGCTTTCTTT.

CDR3 sequence (DNA): TGTGCCAGCAGTGAAGGGGCGGGCGGGAGACCCCGAGAGACCCAGTACTTC. This translates into CASSEGAGGRPRETQYF. The chain recombines TRBV6-1 with TRBJ2-5; 7 nucleotides line up with TRBD2. The CDR3 has 17 residues. The J segment lost 4 bases and the V segment lost 1 base, leaving 12 bases of the junction unmatched. Germline V gives CDR1 MNHNS, CDR2 SASEGT.

This clone was detected a few times. The CDR3 DNA reads as TGCAGCGTTGCGGGACTAGCGGGAGTTATCACCGGGGAGCTGTTTTTT. Protein sequence: CSVAGLAGVITGELFF. V gene TRBV29-1 combines with J gene TRBJ2-2, with 14 nucleotides matching TRBD2. This CDR3 spans 16 amino acids. The V gene end was trimmed by 4 bases and the J gene end by 4 bases; junction bases not matched to a gene: 5. Germline V CDR1 and CDR2: SQVTM, ANQGSEA.

The V call is TRBV4-1, the J call TRBJ2-7; D unclear. V lost 0 bases, J lost 2 bases, and 8 bases lay in between. The CDR3 runs 14 residues. The germline V gene encodes CDR1 MGHRA and CDR2 YSYEKL. CDR3 nucleotide sequence: TGCGCCAGCAGCCAAGAAGTCAGGCCCTACGAGCAGTACTTC. Protein product: CASSQEVRPYEQYF.

With respect to this clone: This sample includes further DNA sequences coding for the same CDR3. The CDR3 loop is CASSLSVNTEAFF. The CDR3 DNA reads TGTGCCAGCAGCTTGTCGGTGAACACTGAAGCTTTCTTT. The V and J genes are TRBV7-6 and TRBJ1-1; D not resolved. Per the germline V gene, CDR1 is SGHVS and CDR2 is FNYEAQ. V was clipped by 3 bases and J by 0 bases, with 5 bases between them. The CDR3 is made up of 13 amino acids.

The rearrangement links TRBV7-2 to TRBJ1-2; TRBD1 aligns across 7 bases. This CDR3 contains 16 residues. Looked up from germline, CDR1 is SGHTA and CDR2 is FQGNSA. After removal of 3 bases from V and 3 bases from J, the junction contained 10 bases not matched to a gene. Here the CDR3 reads CASSLGAGGADYGYTF. CDR3 nucleotide sequence: TGTGCCAGCAGCTTGGGCGCAGGGGGAGCCGACTATGGCTACACCTTC.

The chain is built from TRBV11-2 and TRBJ2-3, with TRBD2 identical over 10 bases. Trimming cost V 5 bases and J 6 bases; bases outside gene matches: 8. This CDR3 is 15 amino acids long. The V gene's germline CDR1 is SGHAT and CDR2 FQNNGV. The CDR3 coding sequence is TGTGCCAGCAGCCCCGCCGGGACTAGCGCCGATACGCAGTATTTT. Translation: CASSPAGTSADTQYF. Drawing the rest from reference TRBV11-2 and TRBJ2-3, the complete variable domain is EAGVAQSPRYKIIEKRQSVAFWCNPISGHATLYWYQQILGQGPKLLIQFQNNGVVDDSQLPKDRFSAERLKGVDSTLKIQPAKLEDSAVYLCASSPAGTSADTQYFGPGTRLTVL.

The rearrangement links TRBV4-2 to TRBJ1-1; tentatively, D is TRBD1 (5 bases). Germline V lookup: CDR1 LGHNA, CDR2 YNFKEQ. V was cut by 3 bases and J by 7 bases, with 15 bases left in between. The CDR3 covers 14 residues. The CDR3 nucleotides read TGTGCCAGCAGCCATCCGGGGTCGGGGGTTGAAGCTTTCTTT. It is translated as CASSHPGSGVEAFF.

This chain joins TRBV4-3 and TRBJ2-4; the match to TRBD2 covers 10 bases. From germline, CDR1 is LGHNA and CDR2 YSLEER. V dropped 0 bases and J dropped 12; count of bases not matched to a gene: 8. This CDR3 has 15 amino acids. CDR3 DNA sequence: TGCGCCAGCAGCCAAGAAGTAGCGGGGGGTGGTCATCAGTACTTC. Amino acid sequence: CASSQEVAGGGHQYF.

The chain combines TRBV25-1 with TRBJ1-2; D perhaps matches TRBD1 (5 bases). V dropped 2 bases and J dropped 8 bases, with 12 bases sitting between them. Germline V lookup: CDR1 MGHDK, CDR2 SYGVNS. The CDR3 is 13 residues long. CDR3 sequence reads: CASSERKGLGYTF. CDR3 in DNA: TGTGCCAGCAGTGAAAGGAAGGGGCTCGGCTACACCTTC.

The rearrangement joins TRBV7-2 to TRBJ2-7, with D perhaps matching TRBD2 (5 bases). Germline CDR1 and CDR2: SGHTA and FQGNSA. V shed 3 bases and J shed 3 bases, with 15 bases lying between them. The CDR3 length is 15 residues. For the CDR3, the DNA is TGTGCCAGCAGCTTTACCGGGATACCTGACTACGAGCAGTACTTC. Translation: CASSFTGIPDYEQYF.

This chain links TRBV4-1 with TRBJ2-7, with 7 bases identical to TRBD1. The CDR3 contains 17 residues. Per germline, CDR1 MGHRA and CDR2 YSYEKL. After removal of 1 base from V and 5 bases from J, the junction contained 14 bases not matched to a gene. The CDR3 sequence is CASSQAPTRQGRNEQYF. As DNA, the CDR3 is TGCGCCAGCAGCCAAGCTCCAACGAGACAGGGTCGCAACGAGCAGTACTTC.

V gene TRBV7-2 combines with J gene TRBJ1-2; D is uncertain. V lost 1 base, J lost 6 bases, and 15 bases lay in between. This CDR3 is 15 amino acids long. Germline-derived CDR1 and CDR2 are SGHTA and FQGNSA. The CDR3 DNA reads TGTGCCAGCAGCTTAGAGTCCCAGGTCCTCAATGGCTACACCTTC. This translates into CASSLESQVLNGYTF.

CDR3 sequence reads: CATQDSVNQPQHF. The CDR3 coding sequence is TGTGCCACCCAGGACAGCGTCAATCAGCCCCAGCATTTT. The V gene is TRBV24-1, the J gene TRBJ1-5; a weak D match, TRBD1 (6 bases). The CDR3 spans 13 residues. The V and J ends lost 9 bases and 3 bases respectively, with 11 bases between them. CDR1 and CDR2 (germline): KGHDR, SFDVKD.

The J gene is TRBJ2-7, the V gene TRBV2, with 9 bases matching TRBD2. The CDR3 contains 15 residues. In germline, CDR1 is SNHLY, CDR2 FYNNEI. V lost 4 bases, J lost 4 bases, and 8 bases stayed unmatched. DNA for the CDR3: TGTGCCAGCAGTGGGTCTAGCGGGGAGATATACGAGCAGTACTTC. As protein: CASSGSSGEIYEQYF.

This clone was counted once. This chain links TRBV28 with TRBJ2-2, with TRBD1 as a possible D gene (5 bases). V lost 6 bases to trimming and J lost 7 bases, with 15 bases between them. The length of the CDR3 is 14 residues. The germline gives CDR1 MDHEN, CDR2 SYDVKM. In DNA form, the CDR3 reads TGTGCCAGCAGGACTCAGGGAAGGGGCGGGGAGCTGTTTTTT. Protein sequence: CASRTQGRGGELFF. Full variable domain (rest looked up from reference TRBV28 and TRBJ2-2): DVKVTQSSRYLVKRTGEKVFLECVQDMDHENMFWYRQDPGLGLRLIYFSYDVKMKEKGDIPEGYSVSREKKERFSLILESASTNQTSMYLCASRTQGRGGELFFGEGSRLTVL.

The genes are TRBV20-1 and TRBJ2-2, with TRBD1 matching 8 bases. Trimming removed 3 bases from V and 4 bases from J; junction bases left unmatched: 7. Germline V CDR1 and CDR2: DFQATT, SNEGSKA (reference sequence). The length of the CDR3 is 15 residues. The chain's CDR3 is CSASQGAVTTGELFF. The CDR3 DNA is TGCAGTGCTAGTCAGGGGGCCGTTACCACCGGGGAGCTGTTTTTT.

The genes are TRBV28 and TRBJ2-7; 8 bases are a match to TRBD2. The CDR3 totals 15 residues. The V gene end was trimmed by 3 bases and the J gene end by 1 base; junction bases not matched to a gene: 5. The germline V gene encodes CDR1 MDHEN and CDR2 SYDVKM. CDR3 sequence (DNA): TGTGCCAGCAGTTTTGCGGGAGGTGGGTCCTACGAGCAGTACTTC. Amino acid sequence: CASSFAGGGSYEQYF.

This clone was found a few times. The chain combines TRBV6-5 with TRBJ2-2, with D perhaps TRBD2 (6 bases). The V gene's germline CDR1 is MNHEY and CDR2 SVGAGI. Trimming left V 5 bases short and J 6 bases short, with 13 bases between. This CDR3 spans 14 amino acids. In DNA, the CDR3 is TGTGCCAGCAGTCCCTTGGAGGGGCCCGGGGAGCTGTTTTTT. Protein sequence: CASSPLEGPGELFF.

The chain joins TRBV11-3 to TRBJ2-3; possible D gene TRBD2, 7 bases. The germline CDR1 and CDR2 sequences are SGHNT and YENEEA. CDR3 length: 16 residues. The V end was cut by 5 bases, the J end by 5 bases, with 20 bases between. CDR3 region: CASSGRGGGAEDTQYF. As DNA, the CDR3 is TGTGCCAGCAGCGGCCGGGGCGGGGGCGCGGAAGATACGCAGTATTTT.

This clone was observed a single time. The chain employs TRBV14 and TRBJ2-2; D call uncertain. V lost 1 base to trimming and J lost 1 base, with 7 bases between them. The germline gives CDR1 SGHDN, CDR2 FVKESK. The CDR3 is made up of 15 amino acids. DNA of the CDR3: TGTGCCAGCAGCCAAGTGGAGAAGAACACCGGGGAGCTGTTTTTT. Its translation: CASSQVEKNTGELFF.

As concerns this clone: It is unclear where the CDR3 begins or ends on the DNA, so no DNA is shown, and the CDR3 is as TCRdb lists it. This chain uses TRBV27 with TRBJ1-1; TRBD1, as called in the table, went unchecked against the DNA. The CDR3 has 17 amino acids, counting both end residues. The germline CDR1 and CDR2 sequences are MNHEY and SMNVEV (reference sequence). The CDR3 reads CASSLSVLGQGNTEAFF.

The chain employs TRBV4-3 and TRBJ1-1; 8 nucleotides align to TRBD1. This CDR3 comprises 15 residues. Germline CDR1 reads LGHNA; CDR2 reads YSLEER. Germline trimming cut 3 bases from V and 0 bases from J; bases unmatched to any gene: 3. In DNA, the CDR3 is TGCGCCAGCAGCCACGTGGACAGGGTGAACACTGAAGCTTTCTTT. The encoded protein is CASSHVDRVNTEAFF.

The chain recombines TRBV4-3 with TRBJ1-2, with D possibly being TRBD1 (5 bases). The CDR3 has 14 residues. V was cut by 0 bases and J by 8 bases, with 13 bases left in between. The germline CDR1 and CDR2 sequences are LGHNA and YSLEER. The CDR3 DNA reads as TGCGCCAGCAGCCAAGACGCGACAGCTGGGGGCTACACCTTC. Translation gives CASSQDATAGGYTF.

This clone has just one count. This chain joins TRBV28 and TRBJ1-1; 7 bases map to TRBD1. Looked up from germline, CDR1 is MDHEN and CDR2 is SYDVKM. Losses at the gene ends were 0 bases for V and 0 bases for J; bases not matched to a gene: 7. The length of the CDR3 is 17 residues. Here the CDR3 reads CASSLWGAGQMNTEAFF. The DNA for the CDR3 is TGTGCCAGCAGTTTATGGGGCGCGGGACAGATGAACACTGAAGCTTTCTTT.

V is TRBV28 and J is TRBJ2-5; TRBD2 matches 9 bases. The CDR3 has 15 amino acids. From germline, CDR1 is MDHEN and CDR2 SYDVKM. V lost 6 bases to trimming and J lost 5 bases; unmatched junction nucleotides: 10. CDR3 DNA sequence: TGTGCCAGCAGAGAAGGACTAGCGCGAACGGAGACCCAGTACTTC. Its protein product is CASREGLARTETQYF. Supplemented by reference TRBV28 and TRBJ2-5, the full variable domain reads DVKVTQSSRYLVKRTGEKVFLECVQDMDHENMFWYRQDPGLGLRLIYFSYDVKMKEKGDIPEGYSVSREKKERFSLILESASTNQTSMYLCASREGLARTETQYFGPGTRLLVL.

This rearrangement joins TRBV29-1 to TRBJ2-7; no firm D call. This CDR3 is built from 10 residues. Germline CDR1 and CDR2: SQVTM and ANQGSEA. Trimming cost V 5 bases and J 3 bases, with 5 bases left between them. CDR3 sequence reads: CSVIIYEQYF. The CDR3 nucleotides read TGCAGCGTTATCATCTACGAGCAGTACTTC.